The next 22 T cell receptor beta chains were all read from a single sample in a study of human T cells and chemical hapten exposure. Time point denoted: patch test 2, 6 weeks after DPC sensitization. Treatment specified: therapeutic diphenylcyclopropenone sensitization with weekly scalp DPC. MiXCR was run by TCRdb on the RACE reads, yielding one entry per CDR3 protein. The data show about 50,000 distinct CDR3 sequences, less than 10% seen once. Material: whole blood, obtained in connection with sensitization to the hapten diphenylcyclopropenone (DPC). The receptors originated from a woman aged 50 to 60 with alopecia areata. Some clones in this sample may be carry-over from other donors' samples.

This clonotype was counted only a few times. CDR3 coding DNA: TGTGCCAGCAGCTCCCAGATAGCGGGAGAGCAGTTCTTC. The encoded protein is CASSSQIAGEQFF. V gene TRBV7-8 combines with J gene TRBJ2-1, with 8 bases that match TRBD2. The germline CDR1 and CDR2 sequences are SGHVS and FQNEAQ. Trimming took 4 bases from V and 10 from J; bases not matched to a gene: 6. The CDR3 totals 13 residues.

This clonotype was picked up a small number of times. The chain links TRBV6-5 to TRBJ1-2; perhaps TRBD1 as D (6 bases). This CDR3 region has 13 residues. V was trimmed by 6 bases and J by 7 bases, leaving 15 bases between them. Per germline, CDR1 MNHEY and CDR2 SVGAGI. In DNA, the CDR3 is TGTGCCAGCAGCCCGCCGGGACAACTTGGCTACACCTTC. Its protein product is CASSPPGQLGYTF.

The table lists this clonotype with many counts. The chain links TRBV5-4 to TRBJ2-2, with D perhaps matching TRBD1 (5 bases). This CDR3 has 16 residues. The germline gives CDR1 SGHNT, CDR2 YYREEE (reference sequence). Trimming stripped 4 bases from V and 5 bases from J, with 18 bases between. CDR3 DNA: TGTGCCAGCAGCCCGACAGTTTCTCATATGACCGGGGAGCTGTTTTTT. Protein product: CASSPTVSHMTGELFF.

This clonotype was counted many times. This chain connects TRBV6-1 to TRBJ1-6; maybe TRBD1 (6 bases). This CDR3 contains 14 residues. Per the germline V gene, CDR1 is MNHNS and CDR2 is SASEGT. V dropped 4 bases and J dropped 10 bases, with 14 bases sitting between them. In DNA form, the CDR3 reads TGTGCCAGCAGTGCCTTACAGGGTGAATCACCCCTCCACTTT. Translation: CASSALQGESPLHF.

This clonotype has a count of ten or more. The rearrangement links TRBV28 to TRBJ2-7, with TRBD1 as a possible D gene (5 bases). Looked up from germline, CDR1 is MDHEN and CDR2 is SYDVKM. The CDR3 consists of 16 residues. V was pared by 2 bases and J by 0 bases, with 14 bases between. CDR3 protein: CASSLRPRQYSYEQYF. CDR3 in DNA: TGTGCCAGCAGTTTAAGGCCAAGACAGTACTCCTACGAGCAGTACTTC.

This clonotype was detected only a few times. This chain joins TRBV7-8 and TRBJ2-6, with 7 bases matching TRBD1. The V and J ends lost 3 bases and 0 bases, in that order; junction bases with no gene match: 14. CDR3 length equals 20 residues. From germline, CDR1 is SGHVS and CDR2 FQNEAQ. Written as DNA, the CDR3 is TGTGCCAGCAGCTTCCCAGGGGGAACGTCGGGTCCCTCTGGGGCCAACGTCCTGACTTTC. Protein product: CASSFPGGTSGPSGANVLTF.

This clonotype has at least ten counts. This chain joins TRBV7-2 and TRBJ1-6, with D maybe TRBD1 (6 bases). The length of the CDR3 is 15 residues. The ends were cut back, 5 bases at V and 2 bases at J, with 10 bases in the middle. Germline V gene sequence: CDR1 SGHTA, CDR2 FQGNSA. CDR3 coding DNA: TGTGCCAGCAGCACTAGGGGGACCTATAATTCACCCCTCCACTTT. Amino acid sequence: CASSTRGTYNSPLHF.

CDR3 loop: CASSVDAGGPGGWYTNEQFF. CDR3 in DNA: TGTGCCAGCAGCGTAGACGCGGGAGGGCCTGGAGGGTGGTACACCAATGAGCAGTTCTTC. The chain employs TRBV9 and TRBJ2-1; 9 bases line up with TRBD2. The CDR3 covers 20 residues. V trimming: 0 bases; J trimming: 6 bases; junction bases outside the gene matches: 19. Germline loops: CDR1 SGDLS, CDR2 YYNGEE.

The chain employs TRBV28 and TRBJ1-5, with 7 bases identical to TRBD1. V gave up 5 bases and J gave up 7 bases; unmatched junction bases: 11. The CDR3 totals 15 residues. Germline V gives CDR1 MDHEN, CDR2 SYDVKM. This CDR3 reads CASSRPGGAWQPQHF. The CDR3 DNA is TGTGCCAGCAGTCGGCCAGGGGGAGCTTGGCAGCCCCAGCATTTT.

This clonotype was counted many times. The J gene is TRBJ2-7, the V gene TRBV13, with D perhaps matching TRBD1 (6 bases). V lost 5 bases, J lost 0 bases, and 17 bases lay in between. CDR1 and CDR2 from the germline V gene are PRHDT and FYEKMQ (reference sequence). The CDR3 spans 16 residues. This CDR3 is CASSQETTGGSYEQYF. The DNA of the CDR3 is TGTGCCAGCAGCCAAGAAACGACAGGTGGCTCCTACGAGCAGTACTTC.

This clonotype was counted between two and nine times. The J gene is TRBJ1-4, the V gene TRBV12-3 or TRBV12-4, with a weak D call TRBD1 (5 bases). Trimming removed 1 base from V and 10 bases from J, with 10 bases in between. This CDR3 has 13 amino acids. The CDR3 sequence: CASSLVRGGKLFF. CDR3 nucleotide sequence: TGTGCCAGCAGTTTAGTGCGGGGGGGAAAACTGTTTTTT.

This clonotype showed up just a few times. The chain links TRBV5-4 to TRBJ2-2; maybe TRBD1 (6 bases). The CDR3 is 14 amino acids. CDR1 and CDR2 from the germline V gene are SGHNT and YYREEE (reference sequence). The ends were cut back, 4 bases at V and 3 bases at J, with 10 bases in the middle. As DNA, the CDR3 is TGTGCCAGCAGCCAGGACAGCTACACCGGGGAGCTGTTTTTT. Translation: CASSQDSYTGELFF. The full variable domain, its missing parts supplied by reference TRBV5-4 and TRBJ2-2, is ETGVTQSPTHLIKTRGQQVTLRCSSQSGHNTVSWYQQALGQGPQFIFQYYREEENGRGNFPPRFSGLQFPNYSSELNVNALELDDSALYLCASSQDSYTGELFFGEGSRLTVL.

This clonotype was seen only a few times. V is TRBV7-2 and J is TRBJ1-1; D is possibly TRBD1 (5 bases). The V gene lost 2 bases and the J gene lost 4 bases, with 20 bases spanning the gap. Germline V lookup: CDR1 SGHTA, CDR2 FQGNSA. CDR3 length: 17 amino acids. CDR3 amino acids: CASSLSGGGRVTTEAFF. The CDR3 bases are TGTGCCAGCAGCTTAAGTGGGGGGGGAAGAGTGACCACTGAAGCTTTCTTT.

This clonotype came up a few times. The gene calls are TRBV5-4 and TRBJ2-5, with 12 bases fitting TRBD2. The CDR3 loop spans 17 amino acids. V lost 4 bases, J lost 1 base, and 8 bases stayed unmatched. The germline CDR1 and CDR2 sequences are SGHNT and YYREEE (reference sequence). DNA of the CDR3: TGTGCCAGCAGCCTGGGGAAGACTAGCGGGAGCCAAGAGACCCAGTACTTC. Its translation is CASSLGKTSGSQETQYF.

This clonotype was observed many times. The CDR3 nucleotides are TGTGCCAGCACCCACCCGGACAGGACCTACGAGCAGTACTTC. It is translated as CASTHPDRTYEQYF. This chain links TRBV12-3 or TRBV12-4 with TRBJ2-7; 7 nucleotides line up with TRBD1. This CDR3 spans 14 amino acids. V lost 7 bases to trimming and J lost 2 bases; unmatched junction nucleotides: 8.

The V and J genes are TRBV4-3 and TRBJ2-3, with 10 nucleotides matching TRBD1. This CDR3 contains 15 residues. Trimming removed 4 bases from V and 2 bases from J; junction bases left unmatched: 3. CDR1 is LGHNA and CDR2 is YSLEER in the germline V gene. CDR3: CASSPGQGTTDTQYF. CDR3 nucleotides: TGCGCCAGCAGCCCGGGACAGGGGACCACAGATACGCAGTATTTT.

Details on this clonotype: This sequence may be a read error, since a much larger clone differs from it by one base. The chain couples TRBV12-3 or TRBV12-4 to TRBJ1-4; D gene uncertain. The V gene lost 5 bases and the J gene lost 2 bases, with 6 bases spanning the gap. This CDR3 is built from 13 residues. The CDR3 DNA reads as TGTGCCAGCAGTCAAGGGACTAATGAAAAACTGTTTTTT. This sequence encodes CASSQGTNEKLFF.

This clonotype was detected many times. The V gene is TRBV2, the J gene TRBJ2-2; the match to TRBD2 covers 7 bases. J was trimmed by 7 bases and V by 5 bases; bases with no gene match: 4. Per germline, CDR1 SNHLY and CDR2 FYNNEI. The CDR3 loop spans 13 amino acids. The CDR3 spells CASSSGNGGELFF. In DNA form, the CDR3 reads TGTGCCAGCAGTAGCGGGAATGGCGGGGAGCTGTTTTTT.

The chain recombines TRBV4-3 with TRBJ2-2; possible D gene TRBD1, 5 bases. From germline, CDR1 is LGHNA and CDR2 YSLEER. The CDR3 has 17 residues. Trimming cost V 0 bases and J 2 bases, with 13 bases left between them. The CDR3 DNA sequence: TGCGCCAGCAGCCAAGATAATCGGCAGGGAAACACCGGGGAGCTGTTTTTT. Protein sequence: CASSQDNRQGNTGELFF.

Ten or more counts support this clonotype. CDR3 sequence: CSVLRLETQYF. CDR3 DNA sequence: TGCAGCGTCCTCCGTCTGGAGACCCAGTACTTC. The rearrangement links TRBV29-1 to TRBJ2-5, with no clear D. The length of the CDR3 is 11 residues. Trimming stripped 6 bases from V and 5 bases from J, with 10 bases between. Germline-derived CDR1 and CDR2 are SQVTM and ANQGSEA.

This chain joins TRBV20-1 and TRBJ1-2, with D possibly TRBD1 on 5 matching bases. Germline V gene sequence: CDR1 DFQATT, CDR2 SNEGSKA (reference sequence). CDR3 length: 14 residues. The V end lost 5 bases, the J end lost 4 bases, and 17 bases lay between the germline ends. CDR3 DNA sequence: TGCAGTGCTCAGAGGCAGGGAGAGATCTATGGCTACACCTTC. Translated, it gives CSAQRQGEIYGYTF.

This clonotype was counted a few times. The chain employs TRBV5-5 and TRBJ1-2, with a weak D call TRBD1 (6 bases). This CDR3 has 15 residues. Per the germline V gene, CDR1 is SGHKS and CDR2 is YYEKEE (reference sequence). V gave up 0 bases and J gave up 2 bases, with 11 bases separating them. The DNA of the CDR3 is TGTGCCAGCAGCTTGGAGGGGCAGGGGAACTATGGCTACACCTTC. Its protein product is CASSLEGQGNYGYTF.